Reported below is one T cell receptor beta chain. Its antigen is still unknown. This record belongs to a study of cytomegalovirus exposure and HLA in healthy donors. Findings and caveats of the study: An Asian-associated ancestry cluster reportedly showed fewer N-insertions than the approximately 660-donor mean in a later analysis. No immune exposure information besides CMV serostatus was available. Researchers catalogued around 150 TCR beta chains as cytomegalovirus-associated.

The CDR3 covers 13 residues. Germline values: CDR1 ENHRY, CDR2 SYGVKD. The PCR used 60 Vbeta and 13 Jbeta primers. Generated by immunoSEQ multiplex PCR, the TCRdb table keeps only in-frame clones and is missing some. The profile covers some 150,000 clones, with 70% to 85% appearing a single time and around 2% taken by the ten largest. Sequenced: PBMCs. V gene TRBV10-3 combines with J gene TRBJ2-5, with D maybe TRBD1 (5 bases). The end of the DNA is better explained by TRBJ2-7, so the J call may be wrong. The sequence was collected from a woman in her 40s in good health and CMV-seronegative. The CDR3 region has the DNA TGTGCCATCTCAGGCGGCAGGGACTACGAGCAGTACTTC. Its protein product is CAISGGRDYEQYF.